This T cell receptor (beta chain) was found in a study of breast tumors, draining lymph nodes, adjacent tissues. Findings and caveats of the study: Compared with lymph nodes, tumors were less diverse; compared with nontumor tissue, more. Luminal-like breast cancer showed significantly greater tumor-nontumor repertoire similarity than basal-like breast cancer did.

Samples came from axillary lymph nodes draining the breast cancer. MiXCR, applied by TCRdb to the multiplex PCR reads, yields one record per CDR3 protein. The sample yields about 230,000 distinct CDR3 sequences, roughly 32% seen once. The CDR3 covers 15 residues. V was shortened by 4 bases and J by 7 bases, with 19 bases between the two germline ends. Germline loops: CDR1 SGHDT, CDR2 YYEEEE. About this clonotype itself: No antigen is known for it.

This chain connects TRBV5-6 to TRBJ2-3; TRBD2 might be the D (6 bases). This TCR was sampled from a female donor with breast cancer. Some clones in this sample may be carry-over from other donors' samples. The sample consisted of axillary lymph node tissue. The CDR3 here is CASSPGGTGPHTQYF. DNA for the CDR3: TGTGCCAGCAGCCCGGGCGGGACGGGTCCTCATACGCAGTATTTT.